One sample yielded the 3 T cell receptor beta chains listed below, sequenced in a study of CD8 T cells in ankylosing spondylitis. General study results and limits: A TCR beta motif of eight highly homologous variants appeared characteristic of ankylosing spondylitis blood.

Antigens of these TCRs are unknown. TCRdb used MiXCR to reprocess the 5' RACE reads, holding one entry per CDR3 protein. The sample records just under 550,000 distinct CDR3 sequences, 12% being singletons. Specimen: blood, either unsorted or a sorted T cell fraction (not recorded which). All receptors come from a male donor with ankylosing spondylitis.

The chain has TRBV5-1 and TRBJ2-1; perhaps D is TRBD1 or TRBD2 (5 bases each). CDR3 length: 13 amino acids. V dropped 1 base and J dropped 5 bases, with 7 bases sitting between them. CDR1 and CDR2 from the germline V gene are SGHRS and YFSETQ. Written as DNA, the CDR3 is TGCGCCAGCAGCTTGAAGGGACACAATGAGCAGTTCTTC. This translates into CASSLKGHNEQFF.

This clonotype was seen a handful of times. The chain links TRBV7-8 to TRBJ2-7; D unresolved. Looked up from germline, CDR1 is SGHVS and CDR2 is FQNEAQ. Between the trimmed V and J ends, which lost 5 bases and 9 bases, there was a span of 14 bases. This CDR3 comprises 12 residues. CDR3 region: CASSRAAGVQYF. DNA for the CDR3: TGTGCCAGCAGCCGTGCAGCTGGGGTGCAGTACTTC.

This chain joins TRBV25-1 and TRBJ1-6; D might be TRBD1 (5 bases). V was trimmed by 6 bases and J by 8 bases, leaving 17 bases between them. In germline, CDR1 is MGHDK, CDR2 SYGVNS. CDR3 length: 15 amino acids. Here the CDR3 reads CASSALGQGDSPLHF. In DNA, the CDR3 is TGTGCCAGCAGCGCCCTCGGGCAGGGTGATTCACCCCTCCACTTT.